This T cell receptor (beta chain) was sequenced for a study of T cell responses to AZD1222 COVID-19 vaccine. Generated by immunoSEQ multiplex PCR, the TCRdb table keeps only in-frame clones and is missing some. The table has tens of thousands of clones, roughly 84% seen once. Study observations and caveats: The study reported that nearly half of spike-specific TCRs target unmutated variant regions. It was only a handful of AZD1222 recipients who were seropositive at baseline.

This clone was seen a single time. Antigen: not known. With 2 bases removed from V and 3 bases from J, the gap between germline ends came to 10 bases. The CDR3 covers 14 residues. Germline lookup yields CDR1 SGHVS and CDR2 FQNEAQ. Sequencing used peripheral blood, obtained on day 0 of AZD1222 vaccination. V is TRBV7-8 and J is TRBJ1-2; D is undetermined. The origin of this receptor is an adult in good health. The CDR3 DNA follows: TGTGCCAGCAGCTTATTTCCGGGTGACTATGGCTACACCTTC. Protein: CASSLFPGDYGYTF.